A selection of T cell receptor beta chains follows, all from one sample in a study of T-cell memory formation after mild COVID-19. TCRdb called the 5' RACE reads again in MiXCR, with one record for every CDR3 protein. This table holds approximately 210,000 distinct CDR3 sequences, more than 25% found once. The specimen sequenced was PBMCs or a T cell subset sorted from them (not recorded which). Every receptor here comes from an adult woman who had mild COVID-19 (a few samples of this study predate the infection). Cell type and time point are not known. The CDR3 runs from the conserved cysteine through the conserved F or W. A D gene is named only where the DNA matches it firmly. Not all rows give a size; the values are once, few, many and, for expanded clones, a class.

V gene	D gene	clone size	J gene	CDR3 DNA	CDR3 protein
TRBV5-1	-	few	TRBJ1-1	TGCGCCAGCAGCTTGAGGTGGCCAGGAACTGAAGCTTTCTTT	CASSLRWPGTEAFF
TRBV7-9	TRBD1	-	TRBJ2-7	TGTGCCAGCAGCTGGGGACAGGGGCCGTCCTACGAGCAGTACTTC	CASSWGQGPSYEQYF
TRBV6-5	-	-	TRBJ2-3	TGTGCCAGCAAGGACACGCAGTATTTT	CASKDTQYF
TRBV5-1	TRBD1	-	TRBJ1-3	TGCGCCAGCAGCTTGGGGACAGGGTTCGGCACCATATATTTT	CASSLGTGFGTIYF
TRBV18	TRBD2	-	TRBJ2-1	TGTGCCAGCTCACCTCGGACTAGCGGGGCAATGAATGAGCAGTTCTTC	CASSPRTSGAMNEQFF
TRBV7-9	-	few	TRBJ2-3	TGTGCCAGCAGCCCTTTCTCAGCCCAGGTCCATAGCACAGATACGCAGTATTTT	CASSPFSAQVHSTDTQYF
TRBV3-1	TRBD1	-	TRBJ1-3	TGTGCCAGCAGCCGGGGACAGGGGACCCGAAGCAACACCATATATTTT	CASSRGQGTRSNTIYF
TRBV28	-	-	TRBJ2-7	TGTGCCAGCAGTCCCAAGGGCGAGCAGTACTTC	CASSPKGEQYF
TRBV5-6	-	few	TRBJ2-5	TGTGCCAGCAGCTTGTGGAGGGGACTCCAAGAGACCCAGTACTTC	CASSLWRGLQETQYF
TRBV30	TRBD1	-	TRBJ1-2	TGTGCCTGGAGTACAGGGGGCTATGGCTACACCTTC	CAWSTGGYGYTF
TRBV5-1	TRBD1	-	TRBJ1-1	TGCGCCAGCAGCCCGGGGACAGTTTCACTAATGAACACTGAAGCTTTCTTT	CASSPGTVSLMNTEAFF
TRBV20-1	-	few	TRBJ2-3	TGCAGTGCCAGAATGTTCGGGGGCAGAACAGATACGCAGTATTTT	CSARMFGGRTDTQYF
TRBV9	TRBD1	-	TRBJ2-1	TGTGCCAGCAGCGCCAGGGGACAGGGGGCCTTAAATGAGCAGTTCTTC	CASSARGQGALNEQFF
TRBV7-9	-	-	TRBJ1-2	TGTGCCAGCAGCTTGGCGGACGGCAAACACACCTTC	CASSLADGKHTF
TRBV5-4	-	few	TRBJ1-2	TGTGCCAGCAGCGGACGGGGGGGGGAGGACTATGGCTACACCTTC	CASSGRGGEDYGYTF
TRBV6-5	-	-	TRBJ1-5	TGTGCCAGCAAAAAGGAGGGACGAAATAGCAATCAGCCCCAGCATTTT	CASKKEGRNSNQPQHF
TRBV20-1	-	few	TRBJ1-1	TGCAGTGCTAGAGCCCACGGAGGCCTGCGGGAGTTCACTGAAGCTTTCTTT	CSARAHGGLREFTEAFF
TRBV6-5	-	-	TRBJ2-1	TGTGCCAGCAGTTACAAGAGGGGGGGACAGTTCTTC	CASSYKRGGQFF
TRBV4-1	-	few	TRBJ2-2	TGCGCCAGCAGCCAAGATTCGAGAGGGGGGGGCACCGGGGAGCTGTTTTTT	CASSQDSRGGGTGELFF
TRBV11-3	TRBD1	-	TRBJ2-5	TGTGCCAGCAGCCCGTCAGGGGGCGCGTGGGAGACCCAGTACTTC	CASSPSGGAWETQYF
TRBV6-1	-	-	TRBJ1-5	TGTGCCAGCAGGCCGTACACAGGGAATCAGCCCCAGCATTTT	CASRPYTGNQPQHF
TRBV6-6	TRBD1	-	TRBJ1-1	TGTGCCAGCAGTGCGGACAGGGTGGACACTGAAGCTTTCTTT	CASSADRVDTEAFF
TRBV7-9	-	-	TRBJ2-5	TGTGCCAGCAGCTTATCGGGGACTTCCTCGTGGCAAGAGACCCAGTACTTC	CASSLSGTSSWQETQYF
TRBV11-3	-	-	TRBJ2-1	TGTGCCAGCAGCTTAAGGCCAGGTGGTGATGAGCAGTTCTTC	CASSLRPGGDEQFF
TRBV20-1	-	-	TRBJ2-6	TGCAGTGCTTCCGACAGGATGAGGGCCAACGTCCTGACTTTC	CSASDRMRANVLTF
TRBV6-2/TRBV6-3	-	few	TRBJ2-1	TGTGCCAGCACTCCCCGCGGCTTCGATGAGCAGTTCTTC	CASTPRGFDEQFF
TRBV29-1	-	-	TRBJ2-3	TGCAGCGTTGAACCGGGAGAAACAGATACGCAGTATTTT	CSVEPGETDTQYF
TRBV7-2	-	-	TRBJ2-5	TGTGCCAGCAGCTTCTTAATACAAGAGACCCAGTACTTC	CASSFLIQETQYF
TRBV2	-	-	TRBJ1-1	TGTGCCAGCAGCGTTGGAGGGAGAGGCACTGAAGCTTTCTTT	CASSVGGRGTEAFF
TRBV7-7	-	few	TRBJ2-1	TGTGCTAGCAGCTTAGCGATGGGGGACGAGCAGTTCTTC	CASSLAMGDEQFF
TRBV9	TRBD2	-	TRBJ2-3	TGTGCCAGCAGCGTAGTAAGGCTAGCGGGAGTTCCAGATACGCAGTATTTT	CASSVVRLAGVPDTQYF
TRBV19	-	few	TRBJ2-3	TGTGCCAGTAGTATTGCCGGTGCAGATACGCAGTATTTT	CASSIAGADTQYF
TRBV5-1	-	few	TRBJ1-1	TGCGCCAGCAGTCCGTCGAGGGGCGCAAGCACTGAAGCTTTCTTT	CASSPSRGASTEAFF
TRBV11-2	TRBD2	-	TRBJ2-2	TGTGCCAGCAGCTTTGGCATGGGACTAGCGAACACCGGGGAGCTGTTTTTT	CASSFGMGLANTGELFF
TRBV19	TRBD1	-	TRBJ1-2	TGTGCCAGTAGTACCGCCACCACAGGGGCAGGTGGCTACACCTTC	CASSTATTGAGGYTF
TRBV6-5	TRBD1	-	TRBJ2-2	TGTGCCAGCAGTTACTCAGCCAGGGGGCCTAACACCGGGGAGCTGTTTTTT	CASSYSARGPNTGELFF
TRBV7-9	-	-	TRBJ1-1	TGTGCCAGCAGCTTAGCTGGAACCACTGGAGCTTTCTTT	CASSLAGTTGAFF
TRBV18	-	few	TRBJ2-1	TGTGCCAGCTCACCGACGGGGGCGAAGTCTAGTGAGCAGTTCTTC	CASSPTGAKSSEQFF
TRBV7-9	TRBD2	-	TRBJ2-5	TGTGCCAGCAGCCTGAAAAGCGGGGTTGGGGAGACCCAGTACTTC	CASSLKSGVGETQYF
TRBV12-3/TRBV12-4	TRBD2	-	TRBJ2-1	TGTGCCAGCAGCCCCCCCGGGGGGGCGAGGATCAATGAGCAGTTCTTC	CASSPPGGARINEQFF
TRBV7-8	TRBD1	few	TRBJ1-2	TGTGCCAGCAGTCATAGGCCCACTGGACAGGGGGCTCCCTATGGCTACACCTTC	CASSHRPTGQGAPYGYTF
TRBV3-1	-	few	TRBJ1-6	TGTGCCAGCAGCCAAGAGAGGGCCACGAGCGGTTCACCCCTCCACTTT	CASSQERATSGSPLHF
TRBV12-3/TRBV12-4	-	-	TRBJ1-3	TGTGCCAGCAGTTTACTGCCCCAGGGCTCTGGAAACACCATATATTTT	CASSLLPQGSGNTIYF
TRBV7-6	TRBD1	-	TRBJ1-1	TGTGCCAGCAGCCCACAGGGGATCACTGAAGCTTTCTTT	CASSPQGITEAFF
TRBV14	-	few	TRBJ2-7	TGTGCCAGCAGCCCCCGCGGGGTACACTCCTACGAGCAGTACTTC	CASSPRGVHSYEQYF
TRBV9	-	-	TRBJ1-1	TGTGCCAGCAGCTCCAAGGGGGGAACTGAAGCTTTCTTT	CASSSKGGTEAFF
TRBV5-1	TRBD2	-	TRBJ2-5	TGCGCCAGCAGCTTGGCGGGACTAGCGCTTCAAGAGACCCAGTACTTC	CASSLAGLALQETQYF
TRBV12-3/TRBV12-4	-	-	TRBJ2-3	TGTGCCAGCAGTTTAGCGCCAGGGGCTACGTCAGATACGCAGTATTTT	CASSLAPGATSDTQYF
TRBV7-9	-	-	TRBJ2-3	TGTGCCAGCAGCTTAGAGGGGGTTAGGCGATCCACAGATACGCAGTATTTT	CASSLEGVRRSTDTQYF
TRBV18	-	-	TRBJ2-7	TGTGCCAGCTCACCCGGCGGGGACAGCCTCTACGAGCAGTACTTC	CASSPGGDSLYEQYF
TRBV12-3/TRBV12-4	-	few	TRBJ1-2	TGTGCCAGCAGCCCTGGGGGGGTTAGCGGCTACACCTTC	CASSPGGVSGYTF
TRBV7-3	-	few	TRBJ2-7	TGTGCCAGCAGCTTAGTCTTGGCCGCCCCCTACGAGCAGTACTTC	CASSLVLAAPYEQYF
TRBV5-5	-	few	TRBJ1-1	TGTGCCAGCAGCTCGGCAGGGAACACTGAAGCTTTCTTT	CASSSAGNTEAFF
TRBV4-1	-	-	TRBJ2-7	TGCGCCAGCAGCCAAGATATAAGGGGCCTCTACGAGCAGTACTTC	CASSQDIRGLYEQYF
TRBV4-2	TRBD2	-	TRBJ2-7	TGTGCCAGCAGCCAAGAAATAGCGGGAGAGCGTGAGCAGTACTTC	CASSQEIAGEREQYF
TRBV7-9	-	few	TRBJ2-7	TGTGCCAGCAGCCACACCAACCTAGCGCAGTACTTC	CASSHTNLAQYF
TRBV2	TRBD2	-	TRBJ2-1	TGTGCCAGCAGTGACGGACTAGCGCGGGAGCAGTTCTTC	CASSDGLAREQFF
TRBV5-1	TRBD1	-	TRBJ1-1	TGCGCCAGCAGCTTGGGGATAGGGGGCGCGGGGACTGAAGCTTTCTTT	CASSLGIGGAGTEAFF
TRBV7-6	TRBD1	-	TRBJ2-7	TGTGCCAGCAGCAATAAACCCGGGACAGGGAACTACGAGCAGTACTTC	CASSNKPGTGNYEQYF
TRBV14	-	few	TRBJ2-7	TGTGCCAGCAGCCGGACTCCGGGCTCCTACGAGCAGTACTTC	CASSRTPGSYEQYF